This TCR beta chain was sequenced during a study of beta chain features in type 1 diabetes. Study background: Taken together, all samples contributed fewer than 110 million examined sorted cells.

Expressed TCRB transcripts got sequenced, as all isolated RNA was reverse transcribed. The method was immunoSEQ multiplex PCR; TCRdb's version includes in-frame clones alone and lacks a portion of them. The table lists 120,000 to 150,000 clones, roughly 48% of them singletons. General study points: An over-representation of cells with high TCR expression could result from cDNA sequencing. It was possible that PCR favored shorter templates, equally so in patients and controls. Patients with type 1 diabetes carried fewer insertions and had more deletions at their VDJ junctions.

To note about this clone: Its cognate antigen is unknown.

This sequence originates from a man aged 18 to 29 in good health. The sample taken for sequencing was Tregs from blood.

CDR3 in DNA: TGTGCCAGCAGCCAAGGGGACAGGGGCTACGAGCAGTACTTC. This sequence encodes CASSQGDRGYEQYF. The chain is built from TRBV4-2 and TRBJ2-7; 10 bases line up with TRBD1. V shed 1 base, J shed 3 bases, and the junction held 0 bases outside the gene matches. Germline V gene data show CDR1 as LGHNA and CDR2 as YNFKEQ. This CDR3 has 14 amino acids.